This TCR beta chain was identified during a study of blood T cell repertoires in COVID-19. Study summary: Italy, Spain and the United States were the sources of the convalescent and acute COVID-19 samples.

Unmatched junction bases numbered 8, after V lost 3 bases and J lost 2 bases. Germline V gene data show CDR1 as MGHRA and CDR2 as YSYEKL. This CDR3 region has 16 residues. Only in-frame clones appear in the TCRdb table, and some are missing; sequencing was by immunoSEQ multiplex PCR. The sample has some 70,000 clones, more than 75% seen once; the top ten hold around a tenth. This sequence was found in a woman aged 40-49 years who had recovered from COVID-19. The J gene is TRBJ2-3, the V gene TRBV4-1; 7 bases match TRBD1. Sequenced sample: PBMCs or T cells enriched from blood (not recorded which). The CDR3: CASSQPTGMITDTQYF. The CDR3 DNA reads as TGCGCCAGCAGCCAGCCGACAGGGATGATCACAGATACGCAGTATTTT.